This TCR beta chain was sequenced during a study of cytomegalovirus exposure and HLA in healthy donors (dated by TCRdb to the late 2010s). In the study overall: An earlier analysis of roughly 570 of the donors reported about 300 Gb of sequence data and about 120 million unique TCR beta sequences obtained from 150 million to 200 million T cells. The study was designed to test whether signatures of past pathogen exposure could be identified by cataloging public T cell receptors. All discovery cohort repertoires had been generated using a single sequencing platform. Along with the roughly 700-subject first cohort, a separate validation cohort of roughly 110 different subjects was used. The number of typed donors differed by locus: about 620-640 for A, B, C, DRB1 and DQB1; approximately 540 for DQA1; around 610 for DPA1; and around 470 for DPB1. Both class I and class II loci were covered by HLA typing, at four-digit resolution. Among about 410 genotyped donors of the cohort, an average of around 250,000 unique TCR beta nucleotide sequences was sequenced per donor, of which 15% to 20% were non-productive. Roughly 5 DR-DQ haplotypes were treated as single units for association and clustering because of strong linkage in the cohort. Rather than using new phenotypic data, the later analysis identified candidate immune exposures from TCR beta sequences and from how often those sequences occurred across donors. Alongside the repertoire data, information on donor age, sex, ethnicity and CMV serostatus was compiled. An early release covering roughly 600 HLA-typed donors comprised roughly 300 gigabases of sequencing data and approximately 85 million unique TCR sequences. A later genetic analysis took genome-wide SNP genotypes for about 55% of the roughly 670 donors and used that subset as a discovery cohort. To decide whether each TCR beta V gene segment behaved as functional or pseudogenic, an earlier analysis of some 600 of the donors relied on high-throughput TCR beta sequencing. Of the 350 to 450 genotyped donors, 65% to 90% were placed in the genetic ancestry cluster associated with self-reported Caucasian donors. Using immunosequencing, the study profiled T cell repertoires from 500 to 800 subjects and related those repertoires to cytomegalovirus serostatus. To predict cytomegalovirus infection status, the study brought together high-throughput TCR immunosequencing, statistical association of individual TCRs with disease status, and machine learning. To study patterns of TCR occurrence, a later analysis re-analyzed previously published TCR beta repertoires from 666 donors and added high-resolution HLA genotyping. Broader findings and caveats from the paper: In vitro tests confirmed that three of the cytomegalovirus-associated TCR beta chains recognize cytomegalovirus antigens. Across donors, most TCR sequences were observed very rarely, whereas some public TCRs were present in many individuals. Strong co-occurrence of HLA alleles, especially DR and DQ, made assigning TCR associations to individual alleles difficult. The study listed approximately 160 TCR beta chains as associated with cytomegalovirus. In a later analysis, most CMV-associated TCR beta chains were found to appear HLA-restricted, with HLA associations seemingly driven largely by CMV exposure. In a later genetic analysis, a missense DCLRE1C variant was associated with V-gene and J-gene trimming of TCR beta chains, and the association was replicated in an independent cohort. Cytomegalovirus status was reported to be diagnosed by the classifier with high specificity and sensitivity in both the original and validation cohorts. Several of the top co-occurrence clusters appeared to be linked to parvovirus B19, influenza, CMV and Epstein-Barr virus, according to a later analysis. According to a later analysis, TCR association rates differed among HLA loci, with DRB1 alleles showing the most associated TCRs and HLA-C alleles showing the fewest. A later analysis found that HLA-associated TCR beta chains were more clonally expanded and had lower generation probabilities than equally common non-associated chains. A further reported finding was that TCR beta sequences accurately predicted the HLA-A and HLA-B alleles for most subjects in the first cohort. The earlier analysis of nearly 600 of the donors excluded approximately 17 rarely observed V segments, including chromosome 9 orphons, because counts were too low. A later analysis associated about 16,000 TCR beta sequences with specific HLA alleles at a false discovery rate of 0.05. A later genetic analysis reported fewer N-insertions in productive TCRs among donors in an Asian-associated ancestry cluster than the roughly 690-donor mean. Correlated functional status among segregating V segments might reflect linkage disequilibrium, but an unknown experimental factor could not be ruled out. It was suggested by the authors that the approach could potentially be generalized to other disease states and immunological phenotypes. HLA typing was unavailable for some donors at each locus, so association tests used only the typed subset. This cohort had only TCR beta chains sequenced, and the lack of alpha or paired-chain data limited which features could be detected. A group of highly shared sequence variants was considered likely to be a technical artifact of the sequencing pipeline. Sequencing depth was assumed to be roughly uniform across donors in the presence/absence analyses, though that assumption may not hold. CMV serostatus was the only immune exposure information available for the cohort. Broadly in line with IMGT annotations, most TCR beta V segments showed up in productive rearrangements about 90% or about 30% of the time in an earlier analysis of 587 of the donors. Because the 87-base-pair reads could not distinguish some IMGT-functional V segments, including TRBV6-2 and TRBV6-3, those segments were excluded.

Libraries were made using the immunoSEQ multiplex PCR assay. For the multiplex PCR, a mixture combining 60 forward primers for TCR Vbeta segments and 13 reverse primers for TCR Jbeta segments was used. Amplification of the CDR3 region of rearranged TCR beta genes was performed with a multiplex PCR assay on genomic DNA. The Illumina HiSeq System was used to sequence the amplified TCR beta libraries as 87-base-pair reads. The source study handled its data this way. Across the 700 or so repertoires, a later analysis counted approximately 75 million unique TCR beta chains, roughly 11 million of which were shared by at least two donors. To remove PCR and sequencing errors, raw reads were error-corrected and collapsed into unique sequences using a nearest-neighbor algorithm that merged closely related sequences. Alignment of CDR3 sequences to IMGT reference sequences was used to assign V, D and J gene segments. Each retained sequence needed at least a six-nucleotide match to both a V gene segment and a J gene segment. Rearrangements were classified as productive when the CDR3 lacked stop codons and remained in frame with V and J, and all other rearrangements were classified as non-productive. Following IMGT convention, CDR3 was defined as the stretch from the second conserved V-encoded cysteine to the conserved J-encoded phenylalanine. In an earlier analysis of around 600 of the donors, sequences lacking an unambiguous match to a single V gene segment were excluded. An earlier analysis of approximately 590 of the donors classified V segments as functional when productive rearrangements were above 56.7% and as segregating when the standard deviation between donors was above 5%. A statistical classification framework was built for diagnosing cytomegalovirus status from the catalog of TCR beta chain sequences. In a later analysis, V and J genes were assigned by comparing TCR nucleotide sequences against IMGT/GENE-DB human TR gene sequences. In a later analysis, CDR3 sequences and most-parsimonious VDJ recombination scenarios were assigned using the TCRdist pipeline. In a later analysis, each TCR beta chain was defined by its CDR3 amino acid sequence together with its V-gene family, and reads lacking a unique V-gene family were excluded. As a way to deal with suspected cross-contamination and a sequencing artifact, a later analysis dropped under 600 nucleotide sequences that were highly shared and had low generation probability. A later analysis calculated a clonal expansion index for each public chain from normalized within-repertoire ranks of inferred template counts. In a later analysis, generation probabilities were computed with a VDJ recombination model fitted to out-of-frame rearrangements, and the resulting probabilities were checked against IGoR. Hypergeometric tests were used in a later analysis to score TCR-TCR, TCR-HLA and TCR-CMV co-occurrence, with a repertoire-size bias correction applied to the TCR pairs. In a later analysis, false discovery rates were estimated by permuting HLA or CMV assignments 20 times. A later analysis grouped co-occurring TCRs with DBSCAN, adding TCRdist sequence similarity when clustering within HLA-allele-positive subsets. For co-occurrence clustering, repertoires with fewer than 30,000 or more than 120,000 public chains were excluded, along with roughly 5 repertoires with anomalous nucleotide sharing. Held by TCRdb, this immuneACCESS table contains in-frame sequences only and omits some clones. Under half of the omission traces to an unresolved V gene where checked; the cause of the rest is unknown. V and J calls and clone size follow that table, whereas D and trimming were derived from the DNA. In all, the sample holds 150,000 or so clones, and 80% of those were seen once. Of the sample, around 6% is held by the ten largest clones.

The germline V gene (reference sequence) specifies SEHNR as CDR1 and FQNEAQ as CDR2. The V end gives up 4 bases and the J end 0 bases, leaving 4 bases in the junction not matched to a gene. From its cysteine to its phenylalanine, the CDR3 spans 16 amino acids. Just CDR3 DNA is preserved here, 48 bases in frame from base 1. The cohort consisted of 600 or so healthy bone marrow donors. Cohort members were all nominally healthy when sampled, although unrecorded immune exposures were likely present. The donor tested CMV seropositive, placing the donor among the 250 to 350 seropositive members of the cohort. A peripheral blood sample was provided by each donor, and peripheral blood mononuclear cells were used for TCR beta sequencing. The Qiagen DNeasy Blood Extraction Kit was used to extract genomic DNA from the blood cell samples. Points on this clone: The antigen it binds to is not known. No much larger clone is present one base from it, and per-base qualities are unavailable.

Sequencing used PBMCs. The TCR comes from a woman between 40 and 50 years old in good health and CMV-seropositive. The chain uses TRBV7-9 and TRBJ2-3; 10 junctional bases match TRBD2. The CDR3 here reads CASSSWTSGSTDTQYF. The DNA sequence reads TGTGCCAGCAGCTCCTGGACTAGCGGAAGCACAGATACGCAGTATTTT.